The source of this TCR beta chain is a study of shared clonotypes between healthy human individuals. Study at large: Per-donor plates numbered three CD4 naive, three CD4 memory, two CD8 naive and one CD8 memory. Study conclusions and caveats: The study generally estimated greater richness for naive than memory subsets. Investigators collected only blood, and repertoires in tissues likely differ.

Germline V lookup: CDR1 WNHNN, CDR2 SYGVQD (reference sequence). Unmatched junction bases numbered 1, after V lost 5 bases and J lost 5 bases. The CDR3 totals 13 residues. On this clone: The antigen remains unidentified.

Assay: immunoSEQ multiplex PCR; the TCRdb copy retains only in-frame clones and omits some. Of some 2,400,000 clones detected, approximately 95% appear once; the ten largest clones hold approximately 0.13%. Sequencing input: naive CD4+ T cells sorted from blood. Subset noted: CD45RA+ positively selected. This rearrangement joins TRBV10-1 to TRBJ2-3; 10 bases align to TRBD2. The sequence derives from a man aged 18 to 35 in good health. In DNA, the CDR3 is TGCGCCAGCAGTCTAGCGGGGGTAGATACGCAGTATTTT. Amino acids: CASSLAGVDTQYF.